What follows is one T cell receptor beta chain and its context. This record belongs to a study of blood T cell repertoires in COVID-19. Turning to the study itself: The United States, Italy and Spain supplied acute and convalescent COVID-19 samples. From T cells, B-cell-depleted T cells, or PBMCs came the material, which was cDNA or gDNA.

Germline CDR1 SGHRS, CDR2 YFSETQ. The CDR3 loop spans 13 amino acids. Trimming pared 2 bases from V and 6 bases from J, leaving 8 bases between. As processed by the authors: By means of reference gene primer amplification, nucleated cell counts were estimated. Assay: immunoSEQ multiplex PCR; the TCRdb copy retains only in-frame clones and omits some. V, J and clone size are taken as reported in that table, and D and trimming were inferred from the DNA itself. Of over 100,000 clones listed, 75% to 90% are singletons. Sequenced material: peripheral blood. The source is a human donor in a cohort sampled during active COVID-19. The chain links TRBV5-1 to TRBJ1-4, with D perhaps TRBD1 (5 bases). CDR3 bases: TGCGCCAGCAGCTTTCTAGGGGATGAAAAACTGTTTTTT. It specifies CASSFLGDEKLFF.